The clone carrying this T cell receptor beta chain was seen many times. Trimming stripped 5 bases from V and 2 bases from J, with 15 bases between. The CDR3 spans 15 residues. This entry comes from a study of T cells in Graves' hyperthyroidism and ophthalmopathy. TCR beta CDR3 region amplification was performed from RNA transcripts. HTBI primers drove first-round RT-PCR of the TCR CDR3. TCRdb reprocessed the multiplex PCR reads via MiXCR and lists one record per CDR3 protein. The sample shows around 520,000 distinct CDR3 sequences, around 15% of them seen only once. Newly diagnosed patients aged 18 to 65 had hyperthyroidism of under 2 months' duration. Diagnosis relied on clinical symptoms, serum thyroxine and TRAb, thyroid ultrasound and orbital computed tomography.

The sample taken for sequencing was blood. The rearrangement joins TRBV12-3 or TRBV12-4 to TRBJ1-1; D gene unclear. The sequence derives from a woman between 35 and 50 years old with Graves' hyperthyroidism. CDR3 in amino acids: CASSPGALPNTEAFF. CDR3 nucleotides: TGTGCCAGCAGTCCGGGAGCCCTTCCTAACACTGAAGCTTTCTTT.